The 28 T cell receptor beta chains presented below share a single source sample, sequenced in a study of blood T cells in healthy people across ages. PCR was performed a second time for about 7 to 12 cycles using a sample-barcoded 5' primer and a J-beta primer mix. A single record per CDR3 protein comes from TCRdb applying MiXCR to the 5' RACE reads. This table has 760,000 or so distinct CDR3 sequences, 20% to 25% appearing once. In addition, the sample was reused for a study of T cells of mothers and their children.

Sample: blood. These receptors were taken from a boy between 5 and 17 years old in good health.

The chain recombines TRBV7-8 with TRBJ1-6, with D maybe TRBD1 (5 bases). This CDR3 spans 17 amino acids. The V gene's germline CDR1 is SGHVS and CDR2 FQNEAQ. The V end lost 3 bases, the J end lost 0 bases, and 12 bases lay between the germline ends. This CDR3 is CASSLRDRSSYNSPLHF. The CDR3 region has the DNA TGTGCCAGCAGCTTGCGGGACCGCAGCTCCTATAATTCACCCCTCCACTTT.

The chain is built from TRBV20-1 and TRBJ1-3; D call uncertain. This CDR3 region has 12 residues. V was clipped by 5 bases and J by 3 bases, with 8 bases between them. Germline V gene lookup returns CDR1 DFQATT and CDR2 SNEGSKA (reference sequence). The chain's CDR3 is CSAQDVGNTIYF. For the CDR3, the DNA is TGCAGTGCTCAAGACGTTGGAAACACCATATATTTT.

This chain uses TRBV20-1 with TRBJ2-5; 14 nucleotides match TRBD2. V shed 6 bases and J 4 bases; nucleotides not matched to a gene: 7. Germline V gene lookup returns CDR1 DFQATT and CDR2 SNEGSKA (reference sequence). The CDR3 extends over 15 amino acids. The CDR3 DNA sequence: TGCAGTGCCGCTCTGACTAGCGGGGGGGGAGAGACCCAGTACTTC. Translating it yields CSAALTSGGGETQYF.

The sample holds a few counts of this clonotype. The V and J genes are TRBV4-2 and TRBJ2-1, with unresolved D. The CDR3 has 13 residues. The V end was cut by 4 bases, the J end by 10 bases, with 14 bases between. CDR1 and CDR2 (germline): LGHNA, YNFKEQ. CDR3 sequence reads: CASSPYPTLEQFF. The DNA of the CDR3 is TGTGCCAGCAGCCCATATCCCACTCTAGAGCAGTTCTTC.

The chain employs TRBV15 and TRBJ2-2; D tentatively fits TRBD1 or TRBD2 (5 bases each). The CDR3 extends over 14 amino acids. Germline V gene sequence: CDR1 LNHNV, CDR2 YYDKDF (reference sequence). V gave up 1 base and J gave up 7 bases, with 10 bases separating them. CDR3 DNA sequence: TGTGCCACCAGCAGAGCAGAGGGGCGCGGGGAGCTGTTTTTT. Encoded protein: CATSRAEGRGELFF.

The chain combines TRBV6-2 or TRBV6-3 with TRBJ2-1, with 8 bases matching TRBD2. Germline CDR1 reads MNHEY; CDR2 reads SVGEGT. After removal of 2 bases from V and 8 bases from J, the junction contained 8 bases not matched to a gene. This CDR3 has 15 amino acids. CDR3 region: CASSYGLAGFYEQFF. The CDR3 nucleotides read TGTGCCAGCAGTTACGGGCTAGCGGGTTTCTATGAGCAGTTCTTC.

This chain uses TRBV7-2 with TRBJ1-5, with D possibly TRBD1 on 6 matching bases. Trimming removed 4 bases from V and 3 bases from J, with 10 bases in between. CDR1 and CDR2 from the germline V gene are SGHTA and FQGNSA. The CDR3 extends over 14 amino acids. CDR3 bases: TGTGCCAGCAGCTCGACAGGAATCAATCAGCCCCAGCATTTT. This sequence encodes CASSSTGINQPQHF.

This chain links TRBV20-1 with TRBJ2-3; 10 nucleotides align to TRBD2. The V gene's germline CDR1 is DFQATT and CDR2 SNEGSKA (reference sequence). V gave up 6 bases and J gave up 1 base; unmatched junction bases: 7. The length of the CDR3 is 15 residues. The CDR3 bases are TGCAGTGCCCCAGGGGGGACTAGCGGCACAGATACGCAGTATTTT. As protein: CSAPGGTSGTDTQYF.

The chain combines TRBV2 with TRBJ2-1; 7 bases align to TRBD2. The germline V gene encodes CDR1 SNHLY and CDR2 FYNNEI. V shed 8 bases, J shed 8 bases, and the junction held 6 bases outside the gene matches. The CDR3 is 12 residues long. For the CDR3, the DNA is TGTGCCAGCCGGGGGGTTAGCGATGAGCAGTTCTTC. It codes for CASRGVSDEQFF.

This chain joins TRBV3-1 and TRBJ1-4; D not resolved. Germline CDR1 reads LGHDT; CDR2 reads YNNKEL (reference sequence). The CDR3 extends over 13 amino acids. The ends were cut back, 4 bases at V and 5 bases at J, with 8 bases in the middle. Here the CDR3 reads CASSLQRNEKLFF. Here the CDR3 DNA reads TGTGCCAGCAGCCTACAGAGAAATGAAAAACTGTTTTTT.

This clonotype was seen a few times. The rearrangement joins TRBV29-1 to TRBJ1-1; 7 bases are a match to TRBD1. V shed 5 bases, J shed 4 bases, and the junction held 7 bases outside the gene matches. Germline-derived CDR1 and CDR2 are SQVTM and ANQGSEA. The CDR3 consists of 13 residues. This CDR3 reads CSVQGDFSTEAFF. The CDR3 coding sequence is TGCAGCGTTCAGGGGGATTTTAGCACTGAAGCTTTCTTT.

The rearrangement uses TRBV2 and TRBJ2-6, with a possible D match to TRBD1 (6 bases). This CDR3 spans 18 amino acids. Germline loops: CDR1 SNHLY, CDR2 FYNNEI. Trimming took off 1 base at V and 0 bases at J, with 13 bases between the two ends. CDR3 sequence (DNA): TGTGCCAGCAGTGAAGGTCCGGGACACTCCTCTGGGGCCAACGTCCTGACTTTC. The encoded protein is CASSEGPGHSSGANVLTF. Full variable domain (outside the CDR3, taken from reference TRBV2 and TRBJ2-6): EPEVTQTPSHQVTQMGQEVILRCVPISNHLYFYWYRQILGQKVEFLVSFYNNEISEKSEIFDDQFSVERPDGSNFTLKIRSTKLEDSAMYFCASSEGPGHSSGANVLTFGAGSRLTVL.

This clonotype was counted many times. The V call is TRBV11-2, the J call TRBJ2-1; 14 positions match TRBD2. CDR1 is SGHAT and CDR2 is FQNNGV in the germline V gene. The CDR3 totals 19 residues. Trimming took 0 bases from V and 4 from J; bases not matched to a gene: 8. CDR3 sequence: CASSLDPPTSGRAYNEQFF. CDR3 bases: TGTGCCAGCAGCTTAGATCCCCCGACTAGCGGGAGGGCTTACAATGAGCAGTTCTTC.

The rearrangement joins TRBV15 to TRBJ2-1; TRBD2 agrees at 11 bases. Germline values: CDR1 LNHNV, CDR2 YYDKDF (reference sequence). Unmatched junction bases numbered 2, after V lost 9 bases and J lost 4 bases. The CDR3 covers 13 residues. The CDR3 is CATGTSGYNEQFF. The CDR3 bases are TGTGCCACAGGGACTAGCGGATACAATGAGCAGTTCTTC.

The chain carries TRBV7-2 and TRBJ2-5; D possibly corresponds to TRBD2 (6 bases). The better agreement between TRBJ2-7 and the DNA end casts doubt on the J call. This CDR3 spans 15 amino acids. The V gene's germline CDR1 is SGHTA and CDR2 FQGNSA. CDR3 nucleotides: TGTGCCAGCAGCTTAGGAGCGGGCCTTACCTACGAGCAGTACTTC. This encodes CASSLGAGLTYEQYF.

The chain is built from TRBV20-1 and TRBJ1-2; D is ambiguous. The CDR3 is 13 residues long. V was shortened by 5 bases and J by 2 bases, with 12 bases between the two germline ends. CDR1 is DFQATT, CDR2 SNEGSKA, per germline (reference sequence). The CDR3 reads CSALSAANYGYTF. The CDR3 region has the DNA TGCAGTGCTTTGTCAGCGGCAAACTATGGCTACACCTTC.

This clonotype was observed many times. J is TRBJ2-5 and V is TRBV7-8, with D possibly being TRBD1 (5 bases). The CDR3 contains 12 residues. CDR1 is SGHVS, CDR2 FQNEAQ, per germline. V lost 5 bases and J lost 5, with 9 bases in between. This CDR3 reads CASSRPGETQYF. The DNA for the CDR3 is TGTGCCAGCAGCCGACCAGGGGAGACCCAGTACTTC.

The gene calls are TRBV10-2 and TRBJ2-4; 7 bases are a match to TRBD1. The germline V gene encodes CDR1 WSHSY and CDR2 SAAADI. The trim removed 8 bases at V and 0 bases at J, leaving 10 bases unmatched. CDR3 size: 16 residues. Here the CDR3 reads CASAMGTALAKNIQYF. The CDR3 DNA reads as TGCGCCAGCGCGATGGGGACAGCTCTAGCCAAAAACATTCAGTACTTC.

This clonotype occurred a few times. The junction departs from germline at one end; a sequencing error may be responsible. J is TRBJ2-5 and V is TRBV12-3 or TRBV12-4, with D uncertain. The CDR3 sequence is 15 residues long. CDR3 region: CAGSLQIDGEETQYF. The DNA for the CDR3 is TGTGCCGGCAGTCTACAGATAGACGGCGAAGAGACCCAGTACTTC.

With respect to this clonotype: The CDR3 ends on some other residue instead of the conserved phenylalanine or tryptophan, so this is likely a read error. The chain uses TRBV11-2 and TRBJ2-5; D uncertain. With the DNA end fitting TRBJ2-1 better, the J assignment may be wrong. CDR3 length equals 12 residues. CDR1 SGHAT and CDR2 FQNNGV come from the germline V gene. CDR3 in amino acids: CASSFALNEQFL. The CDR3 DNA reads TGTGCCAGCAGCTTCGCCTTAAATGAGCAGTTCCTC.

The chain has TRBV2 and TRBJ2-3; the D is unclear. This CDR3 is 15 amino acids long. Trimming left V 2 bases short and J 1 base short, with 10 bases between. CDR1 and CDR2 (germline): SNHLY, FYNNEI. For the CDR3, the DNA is TGTGCCAGCAGTGAATACAGTTTGGGCACAGATACGCAGTATTTT. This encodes CASSEYSLGTDTQYF.

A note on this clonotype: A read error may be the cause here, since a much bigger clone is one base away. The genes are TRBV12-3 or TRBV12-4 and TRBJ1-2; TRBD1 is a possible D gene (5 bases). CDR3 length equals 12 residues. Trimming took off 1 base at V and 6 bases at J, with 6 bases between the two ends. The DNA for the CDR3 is TGTGCCAGCAGTTTAGGGGGCCATGGCTACACCTTC. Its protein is CASSLGGHGYTF.

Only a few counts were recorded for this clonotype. The CDR3 DNA reads TGCGCCAGCAGCCAAGTGACAGCAGAGACCCAGTACTTC. Translated, it gives CASSQVTAETQYF. This chain uses TRBV4-1 with TRBJ2-5; D is possibly TRBD1 (5 bases). Germline CDR1 is MGHRA and CDR2 is YSYEKL. The CDR3 extends over 13 amino acids. V lost 1 base and J 4 bases, leaving 7 bases between the germline ends.

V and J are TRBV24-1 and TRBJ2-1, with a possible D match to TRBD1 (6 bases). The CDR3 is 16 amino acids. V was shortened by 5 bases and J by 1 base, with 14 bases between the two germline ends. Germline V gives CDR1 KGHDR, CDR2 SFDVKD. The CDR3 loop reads CATSGEEGGSYNEQFF. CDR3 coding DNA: TGTGCCACCAGTGGAGAGGAAGGGGGTTCCTACAATGAGCAGTTCTTC.

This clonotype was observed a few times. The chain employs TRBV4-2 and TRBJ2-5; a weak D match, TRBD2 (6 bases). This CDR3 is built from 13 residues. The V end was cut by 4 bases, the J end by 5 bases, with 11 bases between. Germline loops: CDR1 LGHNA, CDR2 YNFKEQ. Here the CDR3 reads CASSRGVSETQYF. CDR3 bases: TGTGCCAGCAGCCGGGGGGTCTCGGAGACCCAGTACTTC.

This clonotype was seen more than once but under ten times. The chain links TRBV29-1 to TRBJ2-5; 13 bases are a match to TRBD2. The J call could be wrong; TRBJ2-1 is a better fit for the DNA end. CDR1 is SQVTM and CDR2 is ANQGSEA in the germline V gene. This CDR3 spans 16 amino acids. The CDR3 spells CSVEDPGLAGVNEQFF. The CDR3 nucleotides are TGCAGCGTTGAAGATCCTGGACTAGCGGGAGTCAATGAGCAGTTCTTC.

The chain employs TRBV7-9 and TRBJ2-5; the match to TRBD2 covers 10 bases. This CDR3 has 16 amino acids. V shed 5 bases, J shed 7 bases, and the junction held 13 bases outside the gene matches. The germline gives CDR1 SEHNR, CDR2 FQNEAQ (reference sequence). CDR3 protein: CASSPRTSGSLGTQYF. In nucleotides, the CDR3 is TGTGCCAGCAGCCCCAGGACTAGCGGATCCCTTGGGACCCAGTACTTC.

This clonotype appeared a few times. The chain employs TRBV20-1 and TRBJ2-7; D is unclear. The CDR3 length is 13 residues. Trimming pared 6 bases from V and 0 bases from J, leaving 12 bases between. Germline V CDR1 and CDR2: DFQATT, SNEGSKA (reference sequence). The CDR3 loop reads CSAKDMSSYEQYF. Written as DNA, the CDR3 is TGCAGTGCAAAAGACATGAGCTCCTACGAGCAGTACTTC.